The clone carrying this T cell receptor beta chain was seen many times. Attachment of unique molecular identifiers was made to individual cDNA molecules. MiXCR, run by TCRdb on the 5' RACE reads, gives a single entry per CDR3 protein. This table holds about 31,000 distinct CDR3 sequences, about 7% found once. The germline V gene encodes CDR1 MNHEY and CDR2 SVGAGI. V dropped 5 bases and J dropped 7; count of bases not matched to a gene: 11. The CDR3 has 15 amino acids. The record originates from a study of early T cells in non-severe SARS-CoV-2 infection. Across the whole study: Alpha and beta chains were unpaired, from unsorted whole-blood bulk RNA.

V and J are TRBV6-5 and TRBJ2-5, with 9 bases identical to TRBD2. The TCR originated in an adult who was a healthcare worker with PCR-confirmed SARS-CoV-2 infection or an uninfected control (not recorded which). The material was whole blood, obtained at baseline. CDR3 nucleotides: TGTGCCAGCAGTCCCGGGCTAGCGGGGAGGGGGACCCAGTACTTC. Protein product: CASSPGLAGRGTQYF.